This T cell receptor (beta chain) stems from a study of memory CD4+ T cells and cytomegalovirus serostatus. Trimming left V 3 bases short and J 4 bases short, with 9 bases between. The CDR3 consists of 12 residues. Looked up from germline, CDR1 is GTSNPN and CDR2 is SVGIG (reference sequence). The sort gate was single viable CD3+CD4+CD8-CD45RO+ cells for memory CD4+ T cells. Positive selection with CD4 microbeads enriched total CD4+ T cells. Source study methods: Out-of-frame sequences were removed, leaving 2 million to 2.5 million distinct TCRbeta sequences. The repertoire was sequenced with immunoSEQ multiplex PCR; TCRdb's copy has only in-frame clones and lacks some. That table supplies the V and J calls and clone size; D and trimming were determined from the DNA. This sample has roughly 39,000 clones, with around three quarters found just once.

Source material: memory CD4+ T cells from blood. This receptor was taken from an adult in good health and CMV-seronegative. The chain recombines TRBV30 with TRBJ1-2; no clear D. The CDR3 region is CAWRLRFYGYTF. The CDR3 coding sequence is TGTGCCTGGAGGTTACGGTTCTATGGCTACACCTTC.